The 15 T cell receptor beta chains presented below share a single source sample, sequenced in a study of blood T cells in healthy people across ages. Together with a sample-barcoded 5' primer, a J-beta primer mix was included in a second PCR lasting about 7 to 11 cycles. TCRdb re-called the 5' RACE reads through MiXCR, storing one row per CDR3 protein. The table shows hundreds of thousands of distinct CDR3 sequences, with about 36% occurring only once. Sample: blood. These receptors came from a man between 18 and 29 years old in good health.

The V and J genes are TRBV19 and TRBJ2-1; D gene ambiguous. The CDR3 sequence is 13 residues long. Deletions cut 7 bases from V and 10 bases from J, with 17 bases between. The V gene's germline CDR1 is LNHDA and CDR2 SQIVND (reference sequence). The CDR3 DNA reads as TGTGCCAGTAATCAAGCCGGAATGTACGAGCAGTTCTTC. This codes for CASNQAGMYEQFF.

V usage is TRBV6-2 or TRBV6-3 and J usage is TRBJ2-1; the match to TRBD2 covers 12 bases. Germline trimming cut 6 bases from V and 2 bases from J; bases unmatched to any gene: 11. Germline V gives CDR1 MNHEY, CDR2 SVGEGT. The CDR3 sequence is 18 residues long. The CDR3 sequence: CASRLAGGPTPPYNEQFF. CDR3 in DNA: TGTGCCAGCAGACTAGCGGGGGGCCCCACCCCCCCCTACAATGAGCAGTTCTTC.

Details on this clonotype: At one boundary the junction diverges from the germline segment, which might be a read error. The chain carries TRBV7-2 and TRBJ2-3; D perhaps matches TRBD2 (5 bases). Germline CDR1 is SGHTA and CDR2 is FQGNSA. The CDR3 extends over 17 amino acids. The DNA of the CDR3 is TGTGCCAGCAGCTTAGATACTTGGGTCCCTAGCACAGATACGCTGTATTTT. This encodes CASSLDTWVPSTDTLYF.

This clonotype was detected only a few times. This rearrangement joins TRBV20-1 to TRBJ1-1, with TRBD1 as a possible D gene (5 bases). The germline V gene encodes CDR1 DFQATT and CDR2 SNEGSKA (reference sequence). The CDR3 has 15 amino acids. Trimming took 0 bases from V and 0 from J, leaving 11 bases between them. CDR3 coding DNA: TGCAGTGCTAGAGATCCGGGGGGTGTGAACACTGAAGCTTTCTTT. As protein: CSARDPGGVNTEAFF.

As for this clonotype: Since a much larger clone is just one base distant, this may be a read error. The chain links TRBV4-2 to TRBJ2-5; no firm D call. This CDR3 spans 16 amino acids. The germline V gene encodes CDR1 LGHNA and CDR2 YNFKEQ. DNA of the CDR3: TGTGCCAGCAGCCAAGGAATCCGGACGGCTCAAGGGACCCAGTACTTC. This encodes CASSQGIRTAQGTQYF.

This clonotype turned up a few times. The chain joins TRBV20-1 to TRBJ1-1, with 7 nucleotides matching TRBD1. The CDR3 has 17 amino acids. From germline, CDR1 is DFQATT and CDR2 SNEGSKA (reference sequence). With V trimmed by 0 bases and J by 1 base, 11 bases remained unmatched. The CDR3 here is CSARDGTTGLANTEAFF. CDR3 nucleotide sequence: TGCAGTGCTAGAGACGGAACGACAGGGCTGGCGAACACTGAAGCTTTCTTT.

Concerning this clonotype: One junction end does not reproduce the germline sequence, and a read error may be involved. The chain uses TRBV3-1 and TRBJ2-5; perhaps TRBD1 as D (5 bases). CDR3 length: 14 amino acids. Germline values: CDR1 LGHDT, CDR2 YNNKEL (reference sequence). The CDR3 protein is CTSSHRTPRETQYF. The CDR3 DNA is TGTACCAGCAGCCATAGGACACCGAGAGAGACCCAGTACTTC.

CDR3 amino acids: CSVEDLAGKAYNEQFF. In nucleotides, the CDR3 is TGCAGCGTTGAAGATTTGGCAGGGAAGGCCTACAATGAGCAGTTCTTC. The chain joins TRBV29-1 to TRBJ2-1; tentative D call: TRBD1 (5 bases). The CDR3 has 16 residues. V lost 0 bases to trimming and J lost 2 bases, with 14 bases between them. Germline CDR1 is SQVTM and CDR2 is ANQGSEA.

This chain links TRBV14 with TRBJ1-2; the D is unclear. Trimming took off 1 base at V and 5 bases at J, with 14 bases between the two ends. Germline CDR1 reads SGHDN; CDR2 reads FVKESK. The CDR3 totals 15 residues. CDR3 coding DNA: TGTGCCAGCAGCCAAGGTCGACGAAAAGATTATGGCTACACCTTC. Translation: CASSQGRRKDYGYTF.

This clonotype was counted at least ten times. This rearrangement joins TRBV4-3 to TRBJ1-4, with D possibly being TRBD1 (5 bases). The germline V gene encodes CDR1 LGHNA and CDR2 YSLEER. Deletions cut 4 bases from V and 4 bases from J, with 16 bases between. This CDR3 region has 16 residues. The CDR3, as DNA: TGCGCCAGCAGCCTAGCTGCGGCCGGGGGTAATGAAAAACTGTTTTTT. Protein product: CASSLAAAGGNEKLFF.

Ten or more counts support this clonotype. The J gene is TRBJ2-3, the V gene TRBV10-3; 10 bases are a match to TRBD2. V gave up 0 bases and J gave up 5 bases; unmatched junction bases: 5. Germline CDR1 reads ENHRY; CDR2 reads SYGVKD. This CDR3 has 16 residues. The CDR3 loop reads CAISESTSGTQDTQYF. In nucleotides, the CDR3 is TGTGCCATCAGTGAGTCCACTAGCGGGACTCAAGATACGCAGTATTTT.

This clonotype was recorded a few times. The CDR3 region has the DNA TGCGCCAGCAGCTTAAACCTGGACAGGGAAAAACTGTTTTTT. The encoded protein is CASSLNLDREKLFF. The chain employs TRBV5-1 and TRBJ1-4, with TRBD1 matching over 7 bases. The V and J ends lost 2 bases and 8 bases, in that order; junction bases with no gene match: 6. There are 14 residues in the CDR3. Germline CDR1 is SGHRS and CDR2 is YFSETQ. The full variable domain, its missing parts supplied by reference TRBV5-1 and TRBJ1-4, is KAGVTQTPRYLIKTRGQQVTLSCSPISGHRSVSWYQQTPGQGLQFLFEYFSETQRNKGNFPGRFSGRQFSNSRSEMNVSTLELGDSALYLCASSLNLDREKLFFGSGTQLSVL.

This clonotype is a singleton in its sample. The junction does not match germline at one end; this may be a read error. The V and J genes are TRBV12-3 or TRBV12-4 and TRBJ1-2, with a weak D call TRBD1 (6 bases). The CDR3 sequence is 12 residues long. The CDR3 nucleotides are TGTGCCAGCAGGACACAGGGTGGAGGCTGCACCTTC. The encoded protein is CASRTQGGGCTF.

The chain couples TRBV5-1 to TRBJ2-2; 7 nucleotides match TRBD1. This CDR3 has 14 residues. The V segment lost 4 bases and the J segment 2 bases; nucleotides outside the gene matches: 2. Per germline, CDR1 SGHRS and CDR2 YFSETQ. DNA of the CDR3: TGCGCCAGCAGCGGGACAGTTAACACCGGGGAGCTGTTTTTT. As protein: CASSGTVNTGELFF.

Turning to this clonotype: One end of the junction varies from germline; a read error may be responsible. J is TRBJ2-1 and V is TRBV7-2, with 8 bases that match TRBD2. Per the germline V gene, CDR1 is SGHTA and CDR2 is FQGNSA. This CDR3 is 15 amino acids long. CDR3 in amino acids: CASSTNRGGLHEQSF. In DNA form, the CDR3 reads TGTGCCAGCAGCACCAACCGGGGGGGCCTCCATGAGCAGTCCTTC.